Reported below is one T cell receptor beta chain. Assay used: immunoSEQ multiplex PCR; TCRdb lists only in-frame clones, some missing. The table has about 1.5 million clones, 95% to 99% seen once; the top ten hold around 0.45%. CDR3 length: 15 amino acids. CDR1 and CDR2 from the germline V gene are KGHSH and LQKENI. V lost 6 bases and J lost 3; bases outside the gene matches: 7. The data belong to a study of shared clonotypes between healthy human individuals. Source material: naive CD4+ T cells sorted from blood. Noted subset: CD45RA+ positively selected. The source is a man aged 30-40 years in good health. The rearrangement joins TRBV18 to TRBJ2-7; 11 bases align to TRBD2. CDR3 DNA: TGTGCCAGCTCCCTCGGACTAGCGGGTAACTACGAGCAGTACTTC. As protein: CASSLGLAGNYEQYF.